This T cell receptor (beta chain) was sequenced for a study of blood T cell repertoires in COVID-19. The overall study: The samples span acute and convalescent COVID-19 from the United States, Italy and Spain. Nucleic acid was either cDNA or gDNA, and it came from T cells, B-cell-depleted T cells, or PBMCs.

Per the original data handling: Amplifying reference gene primers gave estimates of nucleated cell counts. The table came from immunoSEQ multiplex PCR; TCRdb's copy has only in-frame clones and leaves some out. V and J calls and clone size are those listed in that table; D and trimming were worked out from the DNA. This sample yields about 260,000 clones, of which approximately 83% are seen a single time; over 9% belongs to the top ten. CDR3 length: 13 amino acids. With 7 bases clipped from V and 5 bases from J, the junction kept 8 bases outside the gene matches. Germline V CDR1 and CDR2: SQVTM, ANQGSEA.

The sequence was collected from a woman aged 45-65 years who had recovered from COVID-19. The specimen was peripheral blood. V is TRBV29-1 and J is TRBJ2-5, with 9 bases that match TRBD1. The CDR3, as DNA: TGCAGCGCAACAGGGGGCGGTTGGGAGACCCAGTACTTC. As protein: CSATGGGWETQYF. The whole variable domain, remainder taken from reference TRBV29-1 and TRBJ2-5, is SAVISQKPSRDICQRGTSLTIQCQVDSQVTMMFWYRQQPGQSLTLIATANQGSEATYESGFVIDKFPISRPNLTFSTLTVSNMSPEDSSIYLCSATGGGWETQYFGPGTRLLVL.